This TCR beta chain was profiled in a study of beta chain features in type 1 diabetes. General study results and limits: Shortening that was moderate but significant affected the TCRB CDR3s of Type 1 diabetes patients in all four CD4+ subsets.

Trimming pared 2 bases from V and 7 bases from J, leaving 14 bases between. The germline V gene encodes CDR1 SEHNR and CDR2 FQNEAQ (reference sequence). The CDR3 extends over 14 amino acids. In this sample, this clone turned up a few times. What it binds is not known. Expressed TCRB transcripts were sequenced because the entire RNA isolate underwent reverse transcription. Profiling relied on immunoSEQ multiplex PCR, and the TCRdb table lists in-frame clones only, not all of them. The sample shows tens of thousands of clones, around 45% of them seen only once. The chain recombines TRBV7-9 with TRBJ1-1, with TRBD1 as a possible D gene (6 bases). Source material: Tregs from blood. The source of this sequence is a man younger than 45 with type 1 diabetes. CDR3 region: CASSLMGGQNEAFF. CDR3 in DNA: TGTGCCAGCAGCTTAATGGGGGGGCAGAATGAAGCTTTCTTT.